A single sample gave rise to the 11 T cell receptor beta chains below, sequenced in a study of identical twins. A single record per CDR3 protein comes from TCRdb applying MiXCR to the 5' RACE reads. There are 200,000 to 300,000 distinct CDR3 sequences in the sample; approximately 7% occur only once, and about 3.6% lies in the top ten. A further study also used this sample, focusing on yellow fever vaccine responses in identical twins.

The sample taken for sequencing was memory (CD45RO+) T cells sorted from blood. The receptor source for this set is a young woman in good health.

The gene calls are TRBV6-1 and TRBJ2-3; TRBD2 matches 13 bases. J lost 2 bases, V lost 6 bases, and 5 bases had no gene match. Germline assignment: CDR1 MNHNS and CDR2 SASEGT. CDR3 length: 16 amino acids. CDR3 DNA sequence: TGTGCCAGCAGCCCGGGACTAGCGGGGCCCACAGATACGCAGTATTTT. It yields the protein CASSPGLAGPTDTQYF.

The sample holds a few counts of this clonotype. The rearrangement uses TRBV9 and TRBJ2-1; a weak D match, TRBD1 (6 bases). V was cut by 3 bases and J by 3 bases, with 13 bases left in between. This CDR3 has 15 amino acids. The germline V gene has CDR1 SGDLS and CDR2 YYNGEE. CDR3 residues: CASSAAQGNYNEQFF. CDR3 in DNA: TGTGCCAGCAGCGCAGCCCAGGGGAACTACAATGAGCAGTTCTTC.

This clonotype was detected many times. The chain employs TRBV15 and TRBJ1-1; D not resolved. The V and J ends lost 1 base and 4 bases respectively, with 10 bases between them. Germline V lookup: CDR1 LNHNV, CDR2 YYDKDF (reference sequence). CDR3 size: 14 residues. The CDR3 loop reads CATSRGGRGTEAFF. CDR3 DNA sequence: TGTGCCACCAGCAGAGGTGGTCGTGGCACTGAAGCTTTCTTT.

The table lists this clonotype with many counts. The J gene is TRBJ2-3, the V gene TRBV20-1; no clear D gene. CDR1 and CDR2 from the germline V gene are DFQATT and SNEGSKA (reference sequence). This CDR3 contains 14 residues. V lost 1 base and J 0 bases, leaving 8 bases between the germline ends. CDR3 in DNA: TGCAGTGCTAGAGGTGCCAGAAGCACAGATACGCAGTATTTT. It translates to CSARGARSTDTQYF.

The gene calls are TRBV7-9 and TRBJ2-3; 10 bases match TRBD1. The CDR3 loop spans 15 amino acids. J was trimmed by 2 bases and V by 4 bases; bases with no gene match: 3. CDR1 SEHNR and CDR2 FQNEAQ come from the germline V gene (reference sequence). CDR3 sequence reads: CASSWGTGATDTQYF. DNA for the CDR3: TGTGCCAGCAGCTGGGGGACAGGGGCCACAGATACGCAGTATTTT.

CDR3 DNA sequence: TGCGCCAGCAGAGCTGGGGACAGAAATAATTCACCCCTCCACTTT. Translation: CASRAGDRNNSPLHF. The chain uses TRBV5-1 and TRBJ1-6; 7 positions match TRBD1. The CDR3 contains 15 residues. Trimming at V came to 5 bases and at J to 5 bases, leaving 7 bases not matched to a gene. The V gene's germline CDR1 is SGHRS and CDR2 YFSETQ.

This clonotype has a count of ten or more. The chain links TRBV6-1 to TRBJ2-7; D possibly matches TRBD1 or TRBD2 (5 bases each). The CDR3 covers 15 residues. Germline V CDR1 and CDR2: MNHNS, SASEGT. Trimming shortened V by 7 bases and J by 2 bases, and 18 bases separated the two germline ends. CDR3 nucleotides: TGTGCCAGCATTCCGGGGACGGGACGACCCTACGAGCAGTACTTC. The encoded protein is CASIPGTGRPYEQYF.

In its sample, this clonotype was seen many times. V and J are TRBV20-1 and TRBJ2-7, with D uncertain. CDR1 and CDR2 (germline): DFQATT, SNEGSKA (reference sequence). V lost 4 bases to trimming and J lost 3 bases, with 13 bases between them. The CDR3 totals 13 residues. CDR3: CSATTPSIYEQYF. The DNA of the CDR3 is TGCAGTGCTACAACCCCATCCATCTACGAGCAGTACTTC.

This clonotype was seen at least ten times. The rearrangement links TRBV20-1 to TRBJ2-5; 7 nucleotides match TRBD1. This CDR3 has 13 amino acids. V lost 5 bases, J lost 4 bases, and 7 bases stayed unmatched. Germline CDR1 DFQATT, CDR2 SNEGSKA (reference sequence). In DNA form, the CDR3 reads TGCAGTGCTCTAGGGGGCCGGGGAGAGACCCAGTACTTC. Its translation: CSALGGRGETQYF.

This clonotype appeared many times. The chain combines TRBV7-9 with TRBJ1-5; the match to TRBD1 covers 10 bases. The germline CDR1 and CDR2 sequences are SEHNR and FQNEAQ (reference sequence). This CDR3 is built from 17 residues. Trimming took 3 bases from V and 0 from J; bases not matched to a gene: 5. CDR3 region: CASSFTGTGVSNQPQHF. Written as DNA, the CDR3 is TGTGCCAGCAGCTTCACCGGGACAGGGGTTAGCAATCAGCCCCAGCATTTT.

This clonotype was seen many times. The CDR3, as DNA: TGCAGCGTAGGACACTCTGGAAACACCATATATTTT. Its translation is CSVGHSGNTIYF. The V call is TRBV29-1, the J call TRBJ1-3; a possible D gene is TRBD1 (5 bases). With 6 bases removed from V and 0 bases from J, the gap between germline ends came to 6 bases. In germline, CDR1 is SQVTM, CDR2 ANQGSEA. This CDR3 contains 12 residues.